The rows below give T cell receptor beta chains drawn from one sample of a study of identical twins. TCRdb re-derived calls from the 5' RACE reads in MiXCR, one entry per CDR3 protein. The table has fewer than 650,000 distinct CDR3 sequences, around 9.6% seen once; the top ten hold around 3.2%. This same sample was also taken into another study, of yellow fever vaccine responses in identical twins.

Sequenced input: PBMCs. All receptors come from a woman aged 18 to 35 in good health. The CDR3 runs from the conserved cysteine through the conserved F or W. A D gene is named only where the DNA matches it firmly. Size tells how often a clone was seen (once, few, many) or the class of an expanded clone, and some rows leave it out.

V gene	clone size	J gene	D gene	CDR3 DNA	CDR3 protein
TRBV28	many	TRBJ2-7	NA	TGTGCCAGCAGTCCCCGGGGGACGAGGGACTACGAGCAGTACTTC	CASSPRGTRDYEQYF
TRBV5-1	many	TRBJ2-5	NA	TGCGCCAGCAGCTGGATGGAGGCGAAGACCCAGTACTTC	CASSWMEAKTQYF
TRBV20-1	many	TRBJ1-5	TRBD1	TGCAGTGCTAGAGCCGGGACAGGGGGACAGCCCCAGCATTTT	CSARAGTGGQPQHF
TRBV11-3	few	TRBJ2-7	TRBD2	TGTGCCAGCAGCTTAGGATGGGGAGAGGGACTAGCGGACCCTATTTCCTCCTACGAGCAGTACTTC	CASSLGWGEGLADPISSYEQYF
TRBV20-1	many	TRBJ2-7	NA	TGCAGTGCTGACGACAGGTCCAACGAGCAGTACTTC	CSADDRSNEQYF
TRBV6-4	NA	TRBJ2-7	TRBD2	TGTGCCAGCAGTGACCATTGCAAAAGGCTAGCGGGAGGCAGGAGGGGAGTCGGAGAGCAGTACTTC	CASSDHCKRLAGGRRGVGEQYF
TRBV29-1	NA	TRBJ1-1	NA	TGCAGCGTCGCCGGTCCGAGGGGGGAAACGAACACTGAAGCTTTCTTT	CSVAGPRGETNTEAFF
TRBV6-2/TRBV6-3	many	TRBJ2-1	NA	TGTGCCAGCAGGGAGAGACAGTCTACCTACAATGAGCAGTTCTTC	CASRERQSTYNEQFF
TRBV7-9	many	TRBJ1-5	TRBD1	TGTGCCAGCAGCGATGGGACAGGGGGCAATCAGCCCCAGCATTTT	CASSDGTGGNQPQHF
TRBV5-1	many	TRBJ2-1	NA	TGCGCCAGCAGGGATGGAGAGACACCTTACAATGAGCAGTTCTTC	CASRDGETPYNEQFF
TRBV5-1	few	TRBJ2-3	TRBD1	TGCGCCAGCAGCTTGGAGGGGGCTGGGGTGATAGATACGCAGTATTTT	CASSLEGAGVIDTQYF
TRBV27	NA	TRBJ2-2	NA	TGTGCCAGCAGTTCTACCACGAACACCGGGGAGCTGTTTTTT	CASSSTTNTGELFF
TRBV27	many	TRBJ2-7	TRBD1	TGTGCCAGCAGGCCTGACAGGGGTCTCATTCGCTACGAGCAGTACTTC	CASRPDRGLIRYEQYF
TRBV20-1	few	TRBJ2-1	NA	TGCAGTGCTAGGGGGGGGGGCCAGGGTGAGCAGTTCTTC	CSARGGGQGEQFF
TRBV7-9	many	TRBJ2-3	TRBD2	TGTGCCAGCAGCTCCGGGACTAGCGGGAAGGAAGATACGCAGTATTTT	CASSSGTSGKEDTQYF
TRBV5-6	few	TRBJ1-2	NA	TGTGCCAGCAGCTGGGGACAACACCTCCACTTC	CASSWGQHLHF
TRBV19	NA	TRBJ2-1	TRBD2	TGTGCCAGTACCCACGGCCCTAGCGGGAGAAGAGTAAATGAGCAGTTCTTC	CASTHGPSGRRVNEQFF
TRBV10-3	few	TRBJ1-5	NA	TGTGCCATCAGTGAGTCGGGTCTCGGCAATCAGCCCCAGCATTTT	CAISESGLGNQPQHF